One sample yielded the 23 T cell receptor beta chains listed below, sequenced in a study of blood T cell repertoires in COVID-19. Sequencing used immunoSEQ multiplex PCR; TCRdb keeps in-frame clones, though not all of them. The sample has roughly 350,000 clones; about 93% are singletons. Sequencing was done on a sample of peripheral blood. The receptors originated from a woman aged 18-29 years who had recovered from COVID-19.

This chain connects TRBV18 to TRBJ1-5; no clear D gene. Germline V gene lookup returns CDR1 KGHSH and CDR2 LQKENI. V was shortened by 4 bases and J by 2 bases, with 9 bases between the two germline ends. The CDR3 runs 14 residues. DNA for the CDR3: TGTGCCAGCTCACAGTACGGGGGCAATCAGCCCCAGCATTTT. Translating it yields CASSQYGGNQPQHF. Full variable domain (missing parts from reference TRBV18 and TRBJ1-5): NAGVMQNPRHLVRRRGQEARLRCSPMKGHSHVYWYRQLPEEGLKFMVYLQKENIIDESGMPKERFSAEFPKEGPSILRIQQVVRGDSAAYFCASSQYGGNQPQHFGDGTRLSIL.

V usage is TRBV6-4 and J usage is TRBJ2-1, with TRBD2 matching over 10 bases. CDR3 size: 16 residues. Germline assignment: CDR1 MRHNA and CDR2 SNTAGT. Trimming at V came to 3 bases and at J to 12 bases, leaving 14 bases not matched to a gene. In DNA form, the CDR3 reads TGTGCCAGCAGTGAAGGCGGTAGCGGGAGGTCTATACGGCAGTTCTTC. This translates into CASSEGGSGRSIRQFF.

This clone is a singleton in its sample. CDR3 DNA sequence: TGTGCCAGCAGCAAGGTCCGGGACACACGGCAGAGCTCTGGAAACACCATATATTTT. Translated: CASSKVRDTRQSSGNTIYF. V and J are TRBV11-2 and TRBJ1-3, with D possibly being TRBD1 (6 bases). Trimming removed 5 bases from V and 0 bases from J, with 23 bases in between. Germline V gene sequence: CDR1 SGHAT, CDR2 FQNNGV. The CDR3 sequence is 19 residues long.

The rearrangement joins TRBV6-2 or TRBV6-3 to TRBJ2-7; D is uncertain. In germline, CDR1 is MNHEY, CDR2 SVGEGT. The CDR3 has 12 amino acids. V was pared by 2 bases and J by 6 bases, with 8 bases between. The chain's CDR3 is CASSYRGGEQYV. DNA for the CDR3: TGTGCCAGCAGTTACCGTGGCGGCGAGCAGTACGTC.

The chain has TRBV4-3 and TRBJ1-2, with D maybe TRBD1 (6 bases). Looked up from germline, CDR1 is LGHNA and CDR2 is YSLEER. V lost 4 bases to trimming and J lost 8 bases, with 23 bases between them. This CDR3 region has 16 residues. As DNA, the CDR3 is TGCGCCAGCAGCCCAAGGGGGACAACAGGGTTCGAGGGCTACACCTTC. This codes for CASSPRGTTGFEGYTF.

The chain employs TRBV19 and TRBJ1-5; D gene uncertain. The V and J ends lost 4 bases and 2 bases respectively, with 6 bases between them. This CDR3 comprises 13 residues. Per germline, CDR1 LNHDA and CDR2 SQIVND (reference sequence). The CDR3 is CASSTRGNQPQHF. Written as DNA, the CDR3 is TGTGCCAGTAGTACGCGTGGCAATCAGCCCCAGCATTTT.

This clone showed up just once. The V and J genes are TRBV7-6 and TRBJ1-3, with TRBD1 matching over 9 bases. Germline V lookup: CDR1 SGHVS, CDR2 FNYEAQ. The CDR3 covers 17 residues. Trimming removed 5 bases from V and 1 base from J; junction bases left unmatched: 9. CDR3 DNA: TGTGCCAGCAGCGGCACAGGGGGCCGCCCATCTGGAAACACCATATATTTT. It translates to CASSGTGGRPSGNTIYF.

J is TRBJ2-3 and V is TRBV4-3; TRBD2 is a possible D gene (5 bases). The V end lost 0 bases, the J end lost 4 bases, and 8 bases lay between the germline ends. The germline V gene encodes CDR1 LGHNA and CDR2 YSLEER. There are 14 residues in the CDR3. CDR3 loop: CASSQDWGADTQYF. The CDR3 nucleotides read TGCGCCAGCAGCCAAGACTGGGGAGCAGATACGCAGTATTTT.

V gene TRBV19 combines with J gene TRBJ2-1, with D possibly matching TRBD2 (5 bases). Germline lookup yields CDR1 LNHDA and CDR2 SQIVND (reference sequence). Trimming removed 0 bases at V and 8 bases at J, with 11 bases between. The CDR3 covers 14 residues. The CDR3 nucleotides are TGTGCCAGTAGTATAGATCGGAGGAGTGATGAGCAGTTCTTC. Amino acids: CASSIDRRSDEQFF.

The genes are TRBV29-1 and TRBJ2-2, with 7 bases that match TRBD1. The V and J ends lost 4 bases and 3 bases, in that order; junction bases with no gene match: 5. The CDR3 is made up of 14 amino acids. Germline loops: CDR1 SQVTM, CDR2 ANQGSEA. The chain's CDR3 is CSVGVTGDTGELFF. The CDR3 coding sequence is TGCAGCGTTGGCGTAACAGGGGACACCGGGGAGCTGTTTTTT.

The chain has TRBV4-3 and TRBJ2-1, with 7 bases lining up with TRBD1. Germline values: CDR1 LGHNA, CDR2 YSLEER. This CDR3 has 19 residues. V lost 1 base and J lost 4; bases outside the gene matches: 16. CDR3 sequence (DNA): TGCGCCAGCAGCCAAGCTCCCACCCTCAGGGGGTCCCTTTACAATGAGCAGTTCTTC. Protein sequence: CASSQAPTLRGSLYNEQFF.

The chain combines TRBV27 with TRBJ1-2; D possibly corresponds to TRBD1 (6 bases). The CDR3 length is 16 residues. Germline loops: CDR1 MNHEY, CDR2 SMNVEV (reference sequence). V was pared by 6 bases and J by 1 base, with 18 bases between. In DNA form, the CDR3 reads TGTGCCAGCAGCCCATTTTCTGACAGGAGTAACTATGGCTACACCTTC. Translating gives CASSPFSDRSNYGYTF.

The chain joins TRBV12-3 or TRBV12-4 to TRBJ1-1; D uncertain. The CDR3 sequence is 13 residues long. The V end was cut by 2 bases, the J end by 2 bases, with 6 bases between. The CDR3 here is CASSLNINTEAFF. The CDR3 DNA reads TGTGCCAGCAGTTTAAACATTAACACTGAAGCTTTCTTT.

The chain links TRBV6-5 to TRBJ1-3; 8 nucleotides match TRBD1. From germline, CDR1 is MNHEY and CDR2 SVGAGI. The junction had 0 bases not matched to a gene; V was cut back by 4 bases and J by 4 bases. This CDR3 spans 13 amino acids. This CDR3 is CASSWDRGNTIYF. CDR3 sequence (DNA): TGTGCCAGCAGTTGGGACAGGGGAAACACCATATATTTT.

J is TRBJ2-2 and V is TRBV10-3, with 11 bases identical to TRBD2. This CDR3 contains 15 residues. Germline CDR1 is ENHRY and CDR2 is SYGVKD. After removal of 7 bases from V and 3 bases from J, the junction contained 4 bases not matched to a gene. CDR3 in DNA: TGTGCCATCACCCAGGGACTAGCGGACACCGGGGAGCTGTTTTTT. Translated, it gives CAITQGLADTGELFF.

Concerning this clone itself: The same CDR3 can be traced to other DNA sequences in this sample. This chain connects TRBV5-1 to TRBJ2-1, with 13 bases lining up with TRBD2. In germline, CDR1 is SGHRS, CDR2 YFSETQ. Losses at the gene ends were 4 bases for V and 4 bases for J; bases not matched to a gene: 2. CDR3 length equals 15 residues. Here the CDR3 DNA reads TGCGCCAGCAGCCCGACTAGCGGGGGGTACAATGAGCAGTTCTTC. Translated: CASSPTSGGYNEQFF.

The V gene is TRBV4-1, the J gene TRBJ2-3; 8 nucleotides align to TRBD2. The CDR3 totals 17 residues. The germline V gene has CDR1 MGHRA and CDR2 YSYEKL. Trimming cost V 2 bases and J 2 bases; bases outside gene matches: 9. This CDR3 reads CASSQRQRGRTTDTQYF. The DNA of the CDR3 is TGCGCCAGCAGCCAACGGCAGCGGGGGAGAACCACAGATACGCAGTATTTT.

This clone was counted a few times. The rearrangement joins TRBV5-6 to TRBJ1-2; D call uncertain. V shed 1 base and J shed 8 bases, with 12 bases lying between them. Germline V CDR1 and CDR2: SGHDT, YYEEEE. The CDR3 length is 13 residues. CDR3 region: CASSLLRGEGYTF. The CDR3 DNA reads TGTGCCAGCAGCTTGTTGAGAGGAGAGGGCTACACCTTC. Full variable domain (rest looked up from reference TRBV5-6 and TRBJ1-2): DAGVTQSPTHLIKTRGQQVTLRCSPKSGHDTVSWYQQALGQGPQFIFQYYEEEERQRGNFPDRFSGHQFPNYSSELNVNALLLGDSALYLCASSLLRGEGYTFGSGTRLTVV.

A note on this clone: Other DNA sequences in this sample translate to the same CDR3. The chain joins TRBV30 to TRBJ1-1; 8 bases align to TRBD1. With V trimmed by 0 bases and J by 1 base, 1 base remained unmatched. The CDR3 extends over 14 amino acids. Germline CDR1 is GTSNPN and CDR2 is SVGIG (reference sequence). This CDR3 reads CAWSVGTGNTEAFF. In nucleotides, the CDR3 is TGTGCCTGGAGTGTAGGGACAGGGAACACTGAAGCTTTCTTT. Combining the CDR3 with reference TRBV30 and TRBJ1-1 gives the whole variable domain SQTIHQWPATLVQPVGSPLSLECTVEGTSNPNLYWYRQAAGRGLQLLFYSVGIGQISSEVPQNLSASRPQDRQFILSSKKLLLSDSGFYLCAWSVGTGNTEAFFGQGTRLTVV.

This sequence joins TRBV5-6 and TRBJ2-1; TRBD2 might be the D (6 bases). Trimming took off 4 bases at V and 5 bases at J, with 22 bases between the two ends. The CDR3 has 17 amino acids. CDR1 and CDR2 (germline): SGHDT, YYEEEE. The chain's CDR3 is CASSPGVWASEDNEQFF. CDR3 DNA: TGTGCCAGCAGCCCGGGGGTTTGGGCTAGCGAAGACAATGAGCAGTTCTTC. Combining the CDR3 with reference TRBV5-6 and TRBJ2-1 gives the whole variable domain DAGVTQSPTHLIKTRGQQVTLRCSPKSGHDTVSWYQQALGQGPQFIFQYYEEEERQRGNFPDRFSGHQFPNYSSELNVNALLLGDSALYLCASSPGVWASEDNEQFFGPGTRLTVL.

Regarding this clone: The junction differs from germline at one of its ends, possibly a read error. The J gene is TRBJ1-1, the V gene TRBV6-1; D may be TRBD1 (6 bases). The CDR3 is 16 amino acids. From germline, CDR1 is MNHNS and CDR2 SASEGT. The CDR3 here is CASSEIQGGRNAEAFF. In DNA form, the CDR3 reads TGTGCCAGCAGTGAGATACAGGGAGGGCGGAACGCTGAAGCTTTCTTT.

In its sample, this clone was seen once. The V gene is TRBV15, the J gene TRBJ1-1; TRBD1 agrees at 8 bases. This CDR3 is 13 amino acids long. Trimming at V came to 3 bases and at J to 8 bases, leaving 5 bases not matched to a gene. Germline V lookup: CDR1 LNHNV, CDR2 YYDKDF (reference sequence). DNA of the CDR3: TGTGCCACCAGCAGGGACAGGGAAAGAGAAGCTTTCTTT. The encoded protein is CATSRDREREAFF.

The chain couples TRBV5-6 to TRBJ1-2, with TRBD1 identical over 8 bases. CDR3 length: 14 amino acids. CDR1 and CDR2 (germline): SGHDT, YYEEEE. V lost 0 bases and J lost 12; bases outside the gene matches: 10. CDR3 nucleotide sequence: TGTGCCAGCAGCTTGGGACAGGGGTCAACCATGCACACCTTC. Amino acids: CASSLGQGSTMHTF.